This T cell receptor (beta chain) was sequenced for a study of neurological immune-mediated disorders. Regarding the study as a whole: Any association between clinical or MRI features and the multiple sclerosis repertoire cluster was absent.

This clonotype has a count of ten or more. Antigen unknown. CDR3 length equals 15 residues. J gave up 2 bases and V 2 bases, and 2 bases lay outside the gene matches. CDR1 is KGHDR and CDR2 is SFDVKD in the germline V gene. TCRdb reprocessed the 5' RACE reads with MiXCR, giving one entry per CDR3 protein. The sample carries 50,000 or so distinct CDR3 sequences, over 3% recorded once. The clonotype originates from a man in his forties with multiple sclerosis. The rearrangement joins TRBV24-1 to TRBJ2-1, with TRBD1 matching 7 bases. Sequenced sample: PBMCs. CDR3 DNA sequence: TGTGCCACCAGTGATTCAACAGGGGCCTACAATGAGCAGTTCTTC. It codes for CATSDSTGAYNEQFF.